The entry below describes one TCR beta chain. What it binds is not known. Trimming removed 1 base from V and 2 bases from J, with 16 bases in between. Germline lookup yields CDR1 MGHRA and CDR2 YSYEKL. The CDR3 has 17 residues. This record belongs to a study of CD8 T cells in Susac syndrome. Findings of the study overall: As the study acknowledged, the number of individuals who were part of its TCR sequencing and HLA analysis was relatively small.

An input of roughly 0.5 to 1 ug of RNA was subjected to reverse transcription using random hexamers. One entry per CDR3 protein, called by TCRdb with MiXCR from the immunoSEQ multiplex PCR reads. The sample has tens of thousands of distinct CDR3 sequences; around 90% are singletons. The receptor was isolated from a human donor with multiple sclerosis. The sequencing sample was made of CD8+ T cells from PBMCs. The chain links TRBV4-1 to TRBJ2-3; D is possibly TRBD2 (5 bases). The CDR3: CASSQVDVGILTDTQYF. CDR3 DNA sequence: TGCGCCAGCAGCCAAGTCGATGTCGGGATTCTCACAGATACGCAGTATTTT.